The entry below describes one TCR beta chain. Its antigen is still unknown. Libraries were prepared by immunoSEQ multiplex PCR; TCRdb keeps only in-frame clonotypes and omits some of them. The data show about 58,000 clones, more than 70% seen once. The data were taken from a study of OX40 agonist ivuxolimab in advanced cancers. General study points: Relatively little clonal expansion, among the lowest observed, appeared in partial responders at 0.1-3.0 mg/kg. Some nonresponders additionally presented with little normalized T-cell clonal expansion.

Sequenced here: CD4+ or CD8+ T cells sorted from blood, sampled in a trial of the OX40 agonist ivuxolimab. The TCR sequence derives from an adult with an advanced solid tumor such as melanoma, head and neck, liver or kidney cancer.

CDR3 residues: CASSLVQGARNTIYF. In DNA, the CDR3 is TGCGCCAGCAGCTTGGTCCAGGGGGCGAGAAACACCATATATTTT. This rearrangement joins TRBV5-1 to TRBJ1-3; TRBD1 matches at 8 bases. The V gene's germline CDR1 is SGHRS and CDR2 YFSETQ. With 0 bases clipped from V and 5 bases from J, the junction kept 4 bases outside the gene matches. The CDR3 is made up of 15 amino acids.